One and the same sample provided the 17 T cell receptor beta chains below, sequenced in a study of T cells after yellow fever vaccination. MiXCR, applied by TCRdb to the 5' RACE reads, yields one record per CDR3 protein. The sample lists about 160,000 distinct CDR3 sequences; roughly a tenth were seen once. The sample in question was CD8+ T cells sorted from PBMCs, obtained 45 days after the yellow fever booster vaccination. The receptors derive from a man aged 18 to 30 who received the YFV17D yellow fever vaccine.

The rearrangement joins TRBV7-2 to TRBJ2-1; no clear D. The germline V gene has CDR1 SGHTA and CDR2 FQGNSA. V was cut by 5 bases and J by 4 bases, with 18 bases left in between. The CDR3 has 16 residues. CDR3 sequence reads: CASSAGPRRPYNEQFF. For the CDR3, the DNA is TGTGCCAGCAGCGCAGGCCCCCGCCGTCCATACAATGAGCAGTTCTTC. Drawing the rest from reference TRBV7-2 and TRBJ2-1, the complete variable domain is GAGVSQSPSNKVTEKGKDVELRCDPISGHTALYWYRQSLGQGLEFLIYFQGNSAPDKSGLPSDRFSAERTGGSVSTLTIQRTQQEDSAVYLCASSAGPRRPYNEQFFGPGTRLTVL.

This clonotype was found many times. This chain uses TRBV6-6 with TRBJ2-3; weak D call: TRBD2 (6 bases). The V gene lost 1 base and the J gene lost 7 bases, with 15 bases spanning the gap. This CDR3 comprises 15 residues. Germline V gene sequence: CDR1 MNHNY, CDR2 SVGAGI (reference sequence). For the CDR3, the DNA is TGTGCCAGCAGTTACTTGGGCGGGACCCGGAATACGCAGTATTTT. Translated: CASSYLGGTRNTQYF.

This clonotype was seen only a few times. V usage is TRBV25-1 and J usage is TRBJ1-5; 12 bases map to TRBD1. Germline CDR1 is MGHDK and CDR2 is SYGVNS. J lost 7 bases, V lost 3 bases, and 10 bases had no gene match. There are 17 residues in the CDR3. The CDR3 spells CASSDYRDRGRRQPQHF. The CDR3, as DNA: TGTGCCAGCAGTGACTACCGGGACAGGGGGCGCCGGCAGCCCCAGCATTTT.

This clonotype was recorded a few times. The gene calls are TRBV9 and TRBJ2-3; D remains ambiguous. The CDR3 is 12 residues long. Trimming cost V 0 bases and J 4 bases, with 3 bases left between them. Germline V lookup: CDR1 SGDLS, CDR2 YYNGEE. CDR3: CASSVGADTQYF. The CDR3 DNA follows: TGTGCCAGCAGCGTAGGAGCAGATACGCAGTATTTT.

This chain joins TRBV21-1 and TRBJ2-7; the table assigns TRBD1, which was not confirmed against the DNA. TRBV21-1 is assigned pseudogene status. The CDR3 has 13 amino acids. Here the CDR3 DNA reads TGTGCCAGCAGCAAAGTAGGGGGACACGAGCAGTACGTC. Protein: CASSKVGGHEQYV.

V and J are TRBV12-3 or TRBV12-4 and TRBJ2-1; 7 bases line up with TRBD2. J was trimmed by 0 bases and V by 8 bases; bases with no gene match: 16. This CDR3 contains 18 residues. Here the CDR3 reads CASGLIGGLLASYNEQFF. CDR3 nucleotides: TGTGCCAGCGGGCTGATCGGGGGACTACTCGCCTCCTACAATGAGCAGTTCTTC.

The rearrangement joins TRBV4-3 to TRBJ1-6, with a possible D match to TRBD1 (5 bases). Trimming pared 0 bases from V and 7 bases from J, leaving 13 bases between. Germline V CDR1 and CDR2: LGHNA, YSLEER. The CDR3 consists of 16 residues. CDR3 loop: CASSQDGVYRNSPLHF. The CDR3 DNA reads as TGCGCCAGCAGCCAAGATGGGGTCTACAGGAATTCACCCCTCCACTTT.

This clonotype was seen a handful of times. The chain couples TRBV4-1 to TRBJ2-3; D is uncertain. The CDR3 covers 17 residues. The V and J ends lost 3 bases and 0 bases respectively, with 16 bases between them. Germline-derived CDR1 and CDR2 are MGHRA and YSYEKL. The CDR3 DNA sequence: TGCGCCAGCAGCCATTCTCGAGAAAGCCGTAGCACAGATACGCAGTATTTT. Encoded protein: CASSHSRESRSTDTQYF.

The chain links TRBV7-8 to TRBJ2-3; D is unclear. The CDR3 is 14 residues long. V was clipped by 6 bases and J by 3 bases, with 13 bases between them. The V gene's germline CDR1 is SGHVS and CDR2 FQNEAQ. The CDR3 loop is CASRAAKLTDTQYF. The CDR3 DNA is TGTGCCAGCAGGGCGGCAAAGTTAACAGATACGCAGTATTTT.

The chain combines TRBV5-1 with TRBJ2-2; D gene ambiguous. Germline values: CDR1 SGHRS, CDR2 YFSETQ. CDR3 length equals 12 residues. V was clipped by 4 bases and J by 6 bases, with 7 bases between them. CDR3: CASSISSGELFF. CDR3 coding DNA: TGCGCCAGCAGCATATCGTCCGGGGAGCTGTTTTTT.

This clonotype was observed a handful of times. The chain joins TRBV5-5 to TRBJ1-1; D uncertain. The germline V gene has CDR1 SGHKS and CDR2 YYEKEE (reference sequence). The CDR3 runs 14 residues. V lost 6 bases to trimming and J lost 2 bases, with 14 bases between them. The CDR3 nucleotides read TGTGCCAGCACCCCCCCAAACAGAAACACTGAAGCTTTCTTT. Translating gives CASTPPNRNTEAFF. The entire variable domain, with the rest obtained from reference TRBV5-5 and TRBJ1-1, is as follows: DAGVTQSPTHLIKTRGQQVTLRCSPISGHKSVSWYQQVLGQGPQFIFQYYEKEERGRGNFPDRFSARQFPNYSSELNVNALLLGDSALYLCASTPPNRNTEAFFGQGTRLTVV.

This clonotype was counted at least ten times. This chain joins TRBV27 and TRBJ2-3, with D perhaps being TRBD1 or TRBD2 (6 bases each). Germline V gene sequence: CDR1 MNHEY, CDR2 SMNVEV (reference sequence). The CDR3 contains 16 residues. Trimming left V 5 bases short and J 3 bases short, with 18 bases between. The CDR3 loop is CASSPALGGYTDTQYF. The CDR3 region has the DNA TGTGCCAGCAGTCCGGCTTTAGGGGGGTATACAGATACGCAGTATTTT.

This clonotype was detected a few times. The gene calls are TRBV7-2 and TRBJ1-1; 8 positions match TRBD1. The CDR3 has 15 residues. The germline V gene has CDR1 SGHTA and CDR2 FQGNSA. Trimming at V came to 4 bases and at J to 1 base, leaving 5 bases not matched to a gene. The DNA for the CDR3 is TGTGCCAGCAGCTGGACAGGGAATCGGAACACTGAAGCTTTCTTT. As protein: CASSWTGNRNTEAFF.

This clonotype was recorded at least ten times. J is TRBJ2-7 and V is TRBV4-1, with 8 bases that match TRBD2. The CDR3 is 15 amino acids. CDR1 is MGHRA, CDR2 YSYEKL, per germline. V dropped 4 bases and J dropped 1; count of bases not matched to a gene: 6. CDR3 protein: CASSPGRGGSYEQYF. The CDR3 DNA is TGCGCCAGCAGCCCGGGACGCGGGGGGTCCTACGAGCAGTACTTC.

The chain links TRBV4-3 to TRBJ1-3, with 7 bases matching TRBD1. The length of the CDR3 is 15 residues. V was clipped by 5 bases and J by 2 bases; unmatched bases: 6. Germline V gene lookup returns CDR1 LGHNA and CDR2 YSLEER. The CDR3 DNA reads TGCGCCAGCAGCTTCCGGGACAGTGCTGGAAACACCATATATTTT. Its protein is CASSFRDSAGNTIYF.

The genes are TRBV5-1 and TRBJ1-1; D unclear. The CDR3 loop spans 14 amino acids. Germline loops: CDR1 SGHRS, CDR2 YFSETQ. V lost 0 bases to trimming and J lost 5 bases, with 11 bases between them. The CDR3 coding sequence is TGCGCCAGCAGCTTGGTTGGGGAAGATACTGAAGCTTTCTTT. Translating it yields CASSLVGEDTEAFF.

This clonotype has only a few counts. This chain links TRBV29-1 with TRBJ2-1; perhaps TRBD2 as D (5 bases). V lost 6 bases and J lost 6, with 6 bases in between. Germline lookup yields CDR1 SQVTM and CDR2 ANQGSEA. The CDR3 runs 10 residues. DNA for the CDR3: TGCAGCGTGGGAGCCAATGAGCAGTTCTTC. Protein: CSVGANEQFF.